These 9 T cell receptor beta chains originate from one sample sequenced in a study of T cell responses to AZD1222 COVID-19 vaccine. The assay was immunoSEQ multiplex PCR, and TCRdb's table has in-frame clones only and misses some. The sample lists 130,000 or so clones, 80% to 90% occurring once. The specimen was peripheral blood, collected on day 0 of AZD1222 vaccination. These receptors were collected from an adult in good health.

CDR3 amino acids: CAWSVFSGNNEQFF. As DNA, the CDR3 is TGTGCCTGGAGTGTTTTTAGCGGGAACAATGAGCAGTTCTTC. The rearrangement links TRBV30 to TRBJ2-1, with 8 bases fitting TRBD2. The CDR3 totals 14 residues. Per the germline V gene, CDR1 is GTSNPN and CDR2 is SVGIG (reference sequence). V lost 0 bases to trimming and J lost 5 bases; unmatched junction nucleotides: 3.

This chain uses TRBV5-6 with TRBJ1-3, with D uncertain. CDR1 is SGHDT, CDR2 YYEEEE, per germline. This CDR3 is 14 amino acids long. V lost 2 bases and J 0 bases, leaving 6 bases between the germline ends. CDR3 bases: TGTGCCAGCAGCTTTGACCGCTCTGGAAACACCATATATTTT. It yields the protein CASSFDRSGNTIYF.

The rearrangement links TRBV27 to TRBJ1-3; 7 positions match TRBD1. The CDR3 consists of 15 residues. Germline values: CDR1 MNHEY, CDR2 SMNVEV (reference sequence). The J segment lost 2 bases and the V segment lost 6 bases, leaving 7 bases of the junction unmatched. CDR3 sequence: CASSTRQGAGNTIYF. DNA of the CDR3: TGTGCCAGCAGCACTAGACAGGGTGCTGGAAACACCATATATTTT.

The rearrangement uses TRBV7-2 and TRBJ1-5; no definite D call. The CDR3 covers 15 residues. V lost 4 bases, J lost 6 bases, and 16 bases lay in between. Germline CDR1 SGHTA, CDR2 FQGNSA. This chain's CDR3 is CASSSYGTVGQPQHF. The CDR3 DNA sequence: TGTGCCAGCAGCTCATACGGTACAGTCGGTCAGCCCCAGCATTTT.

This clone occurred once. The rearrangement joins TRBV6-6 to TRBJ2-7; D is unresolved. The V gene lost 8 bases and the J gene lost 4 bases, with 15 bases spanning the gap. This CDR3 is 13 amino acids long. CDR1 and CDR2 from the germline V gene are MNHNY and SVGAGI (reference sequence). The CDR3 here is CASLDTSGYEQYF. Here the CDR3 DNA reads TGTGCCAGCTTAGACACGTCCGGGTACGAGCAGTACTTC.

This chain connects TRBV4-2 to TRBJ2-7; D call uncertain. The V and J ends lost 10 bases and 7 bases respectively, with 11 bases between them. Germline assignment: CDR1 LGHNA and CDR2 YNFKEQ. This CDR3 spans 10 amino acids. The CDR3 nucleotides are TGTGCCACGGGCCCGGGTGAGCAGTACTTC. Translating it yields CATGPGEQYF.

The genes are TRBV19 and TRBJ1-1; 7 bases align to TRBD1. The V and J ends lost 2 bases and 4 bases, in that order; junction bases with no gene match: 4. Germline V gene sequence: CDR1 LNHDA, CDR2 SQIVND (reference sequence). This CDR3 comprises 14 residues. CDR3 in DNA: TGTGCCAGTAGTATATACCCAGGGGGCACTGAAGCTTTCTTT. Translation: CASSIYPGGTEAFF.

The chain employs TRBV20-1 and TRBJ2-7; D is undetermined. V lost 3 bases to trimming and J lost 2 bases, with 32 bases between them. The germline gives CDR1 DFQATT, CDR2 SNEGSKA (reference sequence). The CDR3 sequence is 20 residues long. DNA for the CDR3: TGCAGTGCTAGTTATTCAGGATCCTCCCCATTTGCCGTGGGGACCTACGAGCAGTACTTC. It specifies CSASYSGSSPFAVGTYEQYF.

The chain is built from TRBV5-6 and TRBJ1-2, with 10 bases lining up with TRBD1. From germline, CDR1 is SGHDT and CDR2 YYEEEE. Trimming removed 5 bases from V and 7 bases from J; junction bases left unmatched: 5. The CDR3 is 13 amino acids. CDR3 residues: CASRSTGGSGYTF. The CDR3 region has the DNA TGTGCCAGCAGATCGACAGGGGGCTCTGGCTACACCTTC.